These 12 T cell receptor beta chains were all obtained from the same sample, sequenced in a study of T cells in Graves' hyperthyroidism and ophthalmopathy. RNA transcripts yielded amplified TCR beta CDR3 regions. The HTBI primer set served for first-round RT-PCR of the TCR CDR3. In TCRdb, the multiplex PCR reads were re-called with MiXCR into one record per CDR3 protein. The sample has roughly 500,000 distinct CDR3 sequences, about 43% seen once. The sequenced sample was peripheral blood or thyroid tissue (not recorded which). The receptor source for this set is an adult woman with Graves' disease, either hyperthyroidism or ophthalmopathy (not recorded which).

The genes are TRBV5-1 and TRBJ2-6; TRBD1 aligns across 7 bases. V trimming: 7 bases; J trimming: 1 base; junction bases outside the gene matches: 5. Germline assignment: CDR1 SGHRS and CDR2 YFSETQ. The CDR3 loop spans 15 amino acids. CDR3 amino acids: CASAPTGSGANVLTF. CDR3 coding DNA: TGCGCCAGCGCACCGACAGGGTCTGGGGCCAACGTCCTGACTTTC.

This clonotype has at least ten counts. This chain joins TRBV7-9 and TRBJ2-7; D gene uncertain. Germline-derived CDR1 and CDR2 are SEHNR and FQNEAQ (reference sequence). V was clipped by 1 base and J by 1 base, with 8 bases between them. This CDR3 spans 14 amino acids. CDR3 region: CASSLGSRSYEQYF. CDR3 coding DNA: TGTGCCAGCAGCTTAGGCAGTCGATCCTACGAGCAGTACTTC.

V is TRBV7-9 and J is TRBJ1-5; D gene uncertain. Germline-derived CDR1 and CDR2 are SEHNR and FQNEAQ (reference sequence). This CDR3 has 12 amino acids. V was pared by 6 bases and J by 9 bases, with 12 bases between. CDR3 coding DNA: TGTGCCAGCAGTTTAAATAACCTGCCCCAGCATTTT. Translating gives CASSLNNLPQHF.

This clonotype was detected many times. The chain carries TRBV6-5 and TRBJ1-5, with D possibly being TRBD1 (5 bases). The CDR3 consists of 14 residues. The germline V gene has CDR1 MNHEY and CDR2 SVGAGI. The germline V and J ends were trimmed by 0 bases and 5 bases, with 8 bases remaining between them. CDR3 amino acids: CASSYSSGDQPQHF. CDR3 nucleotide sequence: TGTGCCAGCAGTTACTCGTCGGGGGATCAGCCCCAGCATTTT.

This clonotype was recorded many times. This sequence joins TRBV11-2 and TRBJ2-7, with TRBD2 as a possible D gene (7 bases). The CDR3 extends over 16 amino acids. From germline, CDR1 is SGHAT and CDR2 FQNNGV. V shed 7 bases and J shed 4 bases, with 23 bases lying between them. Written as DNA, the CDR3 is TGTGCCAGCATCCGGCCCCAGTACGGGGGGCAGTACGAGCAGTACTTC. Translated, it gives CASIRPQYGGQYEQYF.

The chain uses TRBV5-1 and TRBJ2-7; no reliable D call. The DNA end is a closer match to TRBJ2-1, so the J assignment may be wrong. Germline V gene lookup returns CDR1 SGHRS and CDR2 YFSETQ. The CDR3 extends over 15 amino acids. The CDR3 sequence: CASSLAAAMGNEQFF. The CDR3 nucleotides read TGCGCCAGCAGCTTGGCCGCGGCTATGGGTAATGAGCAGTTCTTC.

The gene calls are TRBV7-2 and TRBJ1-1; 7 bases fit TRBD1. Germline assignment: CDR1 SGHTA and CDR2 FQGNSA. V was clipped by 5 bases and J by 0 bases; unmatched bases: 9. This CDR3 comprises 16 residues. This CDR3 is CASSIDRVRLNTEAFF. DNA of the CDR3: TGTGCCAGCAGCATTGACAGGGTGAGGCTGAACACTGAAGCTTTCTTT.

This chain links TRBV7-6 with TRBJ2-6; 9 bases agree with TRBD1. The CDR3 is 17 residues long. Unmatched junction bases numbered 7, after V lost 4 bases and J lost 3 bases. Germline loops: CDR1 SGHVS, CDR2 FNYEAQ. The CDR3 bases are TGTGCCAGCAGCTGGACAGGGGCCTCTTATGGGGCCAACGTCCTGACTTTC. Its translation: CASSWTGASYGANVLTF.

The chain joins TRBV9 to TRBJ1-5; D remains ambiguous. Germline loops: CDR1 SGDLS, CDR2 YYNGEE. V lost 3 bases to trimming and J lost 1 base, with 11 bases between them. The CDR3 length is 15 residues. CDR3 amino acids: CASSARVGSNQPQHF. In nucleotides, the CDR3 is TGTGCCAGCAGCGCCCGAGTGGGGAGCAATCAGCCCCAGCATTTT.

The DNA for the CDR3 is TGTGCCAGCAGCGCCAGGACAGTACAAGGGACTGAAGCTTTCTTT. It yields the protein CASSARTVQGTEAFF. This chain connects TRBV5-5 to TRBJ1-1, with D possibly matching TRBD1 (6 bases). The V end lost 4 bases, the J end lost 5 bases, and 18 bases lay between the germline ends. Looked up from germline, CDR1 is SGHKS and CDR2 is YYEKEE (reference sequence). The CDR3 covers 15 residues.

The chain has TRBV2 and TRBJ2-7, with 13 bases fitting TRBD2. Germline assignment: CDR1 SNHLY and CDR2 FYNNEI. The CDR3 contains 15 residues. V gave up 7 bases and J gave up 4 bases; unmatched junction bases: 7. The CDR3: CASTEGTSGKYEQYF. As DNA, the CDR3 is TGTGCCAGCACCGAGGGGACTAGCGGGAAGTACGAGCAGTACTTC. Variable domain in full (rest from reference TRBV2 and TRBJ2-7): EPEVTQTPSHQVTQMGQEVILRCVPISNHLYFYWYRQILGQKVEFLVSFYNNEISEKSEIFDDQFSVERPDGSNFTLKIRSTKLEDSAMYFCASTEGTSGKYEQYFGPGTRLTVT.

The V call is TRBV2, the J call TRBJ2-7, with TRBD2 matching over 10 bases. This CDR3 spans 15 amino acids. The V gene's germline CDR1 is SNHLY and CDR2 FYNNEI. V was clipped by 7 bases and J by 6 bases; unmatched bases: 12. The CDR3 spells CASIKSGRVSGEQYF. CDR3 DNA sequence: TGTGCCAGCATTAAAAGCGGGAGGGTATCTGGCGAGCAGTACTTC.